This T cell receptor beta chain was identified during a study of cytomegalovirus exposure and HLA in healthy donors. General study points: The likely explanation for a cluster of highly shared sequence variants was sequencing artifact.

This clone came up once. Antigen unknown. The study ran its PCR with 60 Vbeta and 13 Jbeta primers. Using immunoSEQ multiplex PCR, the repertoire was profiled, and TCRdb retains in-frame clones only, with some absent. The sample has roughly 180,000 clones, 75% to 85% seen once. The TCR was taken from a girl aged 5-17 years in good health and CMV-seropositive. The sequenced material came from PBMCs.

The chain's CDR3 is CASSDLTGYGETQYF. CDR3 nucleotide sequence: TGTGCCAGCAGTGACCTCACAGGGTACGGGGAGACCCAGTACTTC. V is TRBV25-1 and J is TRBJ2-5; a possible D gene is TRBD1 (6 bases). CDR1 is MGHDK, CDR2 SYGVNS, per germline. Trimming removed 3 bases from V and 5 bases from J, with 16 bases in between. The CDR3 length is 15 residues.